The rows below give T cell receptor beta chains drawn from one sample of a study of blood T cell repertoires in COVID-19. Libraries were prepared by immunoSEQ multiplex PCR; TCRdb keeps only in-frame clonotypes and omits some of them. The sample lists about 90,000 clones, roughly 90% occurring once. Input material: peripheral blood. These receptor sequences come from a man aged 50-59 years with COVID-19, enrolled during active disease. The CDR3 runs from the conserved cysteine through the conserved F or W. The D gene is left open where the match is weak. Not every row has a clone size; where given, it reads once, few, many or a size class.

CDR3 protein	CDR3 DNA	V gene	clone size	J gene	D gene
CASSHDSFSNTGELFF	TGTGCCAGCAGCCACGACAGTTTCTCGAACACCGGGGAGCTGTTTTTT	TRBV6-2/TRBV6-3	-	TRBJ2-2	-
CASSPGVQGNTEAFF	TGCGCCAGCAGCCCAGGGGTCCAGGGGAACACTGAAGCTTTCTTT	TRBV4-3	once	TRBJ1-1	-
CASSSSLLAGSSYNEQFF	TGTGCCAGCAGCTCAAGCCTACTAGCGGGGAGCTCCTACAATGAGCAGTTCTTC	TRBV7-2	-	TRBJ2-1	TRBD2
CAIKGRLRGKGHQPQHF	TGTGCCATAAAAGGACGATTGCGGGGGAAAGGCCATCAGCCCCAGCATTTT	TRBV21-1	-	TRBJ1-5	-
CASRPRVYTDTQYF	TGTGCCAGCAGGCCGCGGGTCTACACAGATACGCAGTATTTT	TRBV27	-	TRBJ2-3	-
CAWSLSGANVLTF	TGTGCCTGGAGCCTCTCTGGGGCCAACGTCCTGACTTTC	TRBV30	-	TRBJ2-6	-
CASSRTGGFNEKLFF	TGTGCCAGCAGCAGGACAGGGGGTTTTAATGAAAAACTGTTTTTT	TRBV5-5	-	TRBJ1-4	TRBD1
CASRGGGTYNEQFF	TGTGCCAGCAGAGGGGGCGGAACCTACAATGAGCAGTTCTTC	TRBV28	-	TRBJ2-1	TRBD1
CASSLTGTSGFYNEQFF	TGCGCCAGCAGTCTTACCGGGACTAGCGGTTTTTACAATGAGCAGTTCTTC	TRBV4-1	-	TRBJ2-1	TRBD2
CASSRDTNYGYTF	TGTGCCAGCAGCCGGGACACTAACTATGGCTACACCTTC	TRBV3-1/TRBV3-2	-	TRBJ1-2	-
CASSPWGREDTGELFF	TGTGCCAGCAGTCCTTGGGGCAGGGAGGACACCGGGGAGCTGTTTTTT	TRBV28	once	TRBJ2-2	-
CASSKDISYNEQFF	TGCGCCAGCAGCAAGGACATTTCCTACAATGAGCAGTTCTTC	TRBV5-1	-	TRBJ2-1	-
CASSLSGTGGSPLHF	TGTGCCAGCAGTTTATCCGGGACAGGGGGTTCACCCCTCCACTTT	TRBV6-5	-	TRBJ1-6	TRBD1
CAWSVRPRTHYNSPLHF	TGTGCCTGGAGTGTAAGGCCCCGGACACACTATAATTCACCCCTCCACTTT	TRBV30	few	TRBJ1-6	-
CASSLWTGGESGEKLFF	TGTGCCAGCAGTCTATGGACAGGGGGCGAATCGGGTGAAAAACTGTTTTTT	TRBV6-6	-	TRBJ1-4	TRBD1
CSASRRGRYNEQFF	TGCAGTGCTAGTCGCAGGGGTCGGTACAATGAGCAGTTCTTC	TRBV20-1	-	TRBJ2-1	-
CASSASDAYEAFF	TGTGCCAGCAGTGCGTCCGATGCGTATGAAGCTTTCTTT	TRBV2	-	TRBJ1-1	-
CASSPTGNYGYTF	TGTGCCAGCAGCCCGACAGGGAACTATGGCTACACCTTC	TRBV7-2	-	TRBJ1-2	TRBD1
CATSSTGTFIGELFF	TGTGCCACCAGTTCAACGGGGACATTTATCGGGGAGCTGTTTTTT	TRBV15	-	TRBJ2-2	-
CASRLAGASDTQYF	TGTGCCAGCAGGTTAGCGGGGGCGTCAGATACGCAGTATTTT	TRBV28	-	TRBJ2-3	TRBD2
CAWRRTGGLTGELFF	TGTGCCTGGAGGAGAACAGGGGGCCTCACCGGGGAGCTGTTTTTT	TRBV30	-	TRBJ2-2	TRBD1
CASSEAGGPSDEQFF	TGTGCCAGCAGCGAAGCGGGGGGGCCGTCCGATGAGCAGTTCTTC	TRBV2	-	TRBJ2-1	TRBD2
CASSLGTGPNEKLFF	TGCGCCAGCAGCTTGGGGACAGGCCCAAATGAAAAACTGTTTTTT	TRBV5-1	-	TRBJ1-4	TRBD1
CASSVDPSGGTDTQYF	TGTGCCAGCAGCGTAGACCCTAGCGGGGGCACAGATACGCAGTATTTT	TRBV9	-	TRBJ2-3	TRBD2
CATLTGGQGSGNTIYF	TGTGCCACCCTTACAGGAGGACAGGGCTCTGGAAACACCATATATTTT	TRBV10-3	-	TRBJ1-3	TRBD1
CATRGTASGKLFF	TGTGCCACCAGGGGGACAGCTTCTGGAAAACTGTTTTTT	TRBV5-5	-	TRBJ1-4	TRBD1
CAWSPLTGELFF	TGTGCCTGGAGTCCACTTACCGGGGAGCTGTTTTTT	TRBV30	-	TRBJ2-2	-